Presented here are 10 T cell receptor beta chains from one specimen sequenced in a study of preoperative IRX-2 immunotherapy in early breast cancer. Profiling relied on immunoSEQ multiplex PCR, and the TCRdb table lists in-frame clones only, not all of them. This table holds about 98,000 clones, 86% found once. The treatment is: preoperative locoregional IRX-2 cytokine immunotherapy. The sample in question was tumor tissue, obtained after IRX-2 immunotherapy. The origin of the receptors is a human donor with breast cancer.

This chain connects TRBV6-4 to TRBJ2-6; a possible D gene is TRBD1 (5 bases). V was clipped by 6 bases and J by 0 bases, with 12 bases between them. This CDR3 is 16 amino acids long. Looked up from germline, CDR1 is MRHNA and CDR2 is SNTAGT. Here the CDR3 DNA reads TGTGCCAGCAGAAATGGGGCGTACTCTGGGGCCAACGTCCTGACTTTC. Translating gives CASRNGAYSGANVLTF.

V usage is TRBV15 and J usage is TRBJ2-5, with 7 bases matching TRBD2. This CDR3 spans 14 amino acids. The germline V gene has CDR1 LNHNV and CDR2 YYDKDF (reference sequence). J lost 2 bases, V lost 6 bases, and 6 bases had no gene match. The CDR3, as DNA: TGTGCCACCAGACGGACTAGTGGGCAAGAGACCCAGTACTTC. Encoded protein: CATRRTSGQETQYF.

The J gene is TRBJ1-5, the V gene TRBV19; D is unresolved. Between the trimmed V and J ends, which lost 3 bases and 4 bases, there was a span of 13 bases. The CDR3 runs to 15 residues. Germline V gives CDR1 LNHDA, CDR2 SQIVND (reference sequence). The CDR3 DNA reads TGTGCCAGTAGTATCGCCACTCGGAGGAATCAGCCCCAGCATTTT. Its translation: CASSIATRRNQPQHF.

The V call is TRBV29-1, the J call TRBJ1-2; D perhaps matches TRBD1 (5 bases). The germline V and J ends were trimmed by 3 bases and 5 bases, with 16 bases remaining between them. The CDR3 runs 14 residues. Germline values: CDR1 SQVTM, CDR2 ANQGSEA. Here the CDR3 DNA reads TGCAGCGTTGAGGGTGGGGCCAGGTCTTATGGCTACACCTTC. Translating gives CSVEGGARSYGYTF.

This rearrangement joins TRBV10-1 to TRBJ1-4, with 9 bases identical to TRBD1. This CDR3 contains 13 residues. The germline gives CDR1 WNHNN, CDR2 SYGVQD (reference sequence). V was clipped by 6 bases and J by 6 bases; unmatched bases: 2. CDR3 sequence (DNA): TGCGCCAGCAGCCGGGACAGGGATGAAAAACTGTTTTTT. Translated: CASSRDRDEKLFF.

The chain recombines TRBV6-8 with TRBJ2-7; D gene uncertain. CDR3 length equals 13 residues. V lost 7 bases, J lost 3 bases, and 13 bases lay in between. Germline V lookup: CDR1 MNHGY, CDR2 SAAAGT. The CDR3 nucleotides are TGTGCCAGCATTTGGGTTGTGGGCTACGAGCAGTACTTC. This sequence encodes CASIWVVGYEQYF.

Only one count was recorded for this clone. The J gene is TRBJ2-5, the V gene TRBV15; tentative D call: TRBD1 (6 bases). Germline V gene lookup returns CDR1 LNHNV and CDR2 YYDKDF (reference sequence). Trimming stripped 0 bases from V and 5 bases from J, with 10 bases between. This CDR3 region has 14 residues. In DNA form, the CDR3 reads TGTGCCACCAGCAGAGAGGGGGCGAGGGAGACCCAGTACTTC. As protein: CATSREGARETQYF.

This rearrangement joins TRBV6-8 to TRBJ2-7; the D gene is possibly TRBD2 (5 bases). V was pared by 9 bases and J by 3 bases, with 15 bases between. Germline V CDR1 and CDR2: MNHGY, SAAAGT. The CDR3 totals 13 residues. CDR3 sequence (DNA): TGTGCCAGTCGGGGTTCTACTTACTACGAGCAGTACTTC. This codes for CASRGSTYYEQYF.

A few counts support this clone. V usage is TRBV12-5 and J usage is TRBJ2-5; weak D call: TRBD2 (6 bases). Trimming took 2 bases from V and 10 from J, leaving 11 bases between them. Germline V gene data show CDR1 as LGHNT and CDR2 as FRNRAP. CDR3 length: 12 residues. CDR3 protein: CASGLLGGDQYF. CDR3 sequence (DNA): TGTGCTAGTGGTTTGCTGGGGGGAGACCAGTACTTC. Full variable domain (remainder filled in from reference TRBV12-5 and TRBJ2-5): DARVTQTPRHKVTEMGQEVTMRCQPILGHNTVFWYRQTMMQGLELLAYFRNRAPLDDSGMPKDRFSAEMPDATLATLKIQPSEPRDSAVYFCASGLLGGDQYFGPGTRLLVL.

The gene calls are TRBV5-1 and TRBJ1-2, with D unresolved. Trimming stripped 6 bases from V and 0 bases from J, with 12 bases between. The CDR3 loop spans 14 amino acids. CDR1 and CDR2 (germline): SGHRS, YFSETQ. The CDR3 region is CASNKGSTNYGYTF. CDR3 DNA: TGCGCCAGCAACAAAGGGTCCACTAACTATGGCTACACCTTC.